Following are 20 T cell receptor beta chains from one sample sequenced in a study of vaccination and CD4 T cells after COVID-19. Described treatment: approximately 9-day PBMC culture with coronavirus spike peptide pools or control peptides (ViraFEST assay). Sequencing of cultured CD4+ T cell DNA used the Oncomine TCR Beta short-read assay. TCRdb reprocessed the PCR reads via MiXCR and lists one record per CDR3 protein. The sample records thousands of distinct CDR3 sequences, roughly 58% being singletons. No antigen has been assigned to these receptors. Sequencing was performed on CD4+ T cells from blood, cultured in vitro. These receptors originate from a human donor who had recovered from COVID-19.

The chain recombines TRBV7-9 with TRBJ2-5; D call uncertain. Trimming shortened V by 2 bases and J by 4 bases, and 5 bases separated the two germline ends. Germline V gene lookup returns CDR1 SEHNR and CDR2 FQNEAQ (reference sequence). This CDR3 spans 12 amino acids. In nucleotides, the CDR3 is TGTGCCAGCAGCTTACCGGGAGAGACCCAGTACTTC. Protein product: CASSLPGETQYF.

This clonotype showed up just a few times. The V gene is TRBV7-2, the J gene TRBJ2-3; D uncertain. V gave up 5 bases and J gave up 8 bases, with 17 bases separating them. The CDR3 contains 14 residues. Germline V lookup: CDR1 SGHTA, CDR2 FQGNSA. The CDR3 DNA reads as TGTGCCAGCAGCCCCCCCGGACCTCTGGGTACGCAGTATTTT. It translates to CASSPPGPLGTQYF.

The CDR3 region has the DNA TGTGCCAGCAGTCCCTTGGACAGGGAGTATGAGCAGTTCTTC. This sequence encodes CASSPLDREYEQFF. The J gene is TRBJ2-1, the V gene TRBV28; 8 bases fit TRBD1. With 5 bases clipped from V and 8 bases from J, the junction kept 8 bases outside the gene matches. Germline V CDR1 and CDR2: MDHEN, SYDVKM. This CDR3 is built from 14 residues.

The rearrangement joins TRBV6-5 to TRBJ1-2; 11 bases match TRBD1. Trimming at V came to 2 bases and at J to 7 bases, leaving 3 bases not matched to a gene. Germline V gene lookup returns CDR1 MNHEY and CDR2 SVGAGI. CDR3 length: 14 residues. The CDR3 loop reads CASSYGQGAGGYTF. The CDR3, as DNA: TGTGCCAGCAGTTACGGACAGGGGGCTGGTGGCTACACCTTC.

The chain joins TRBV7-2 to TRBJ2-2; D may be TRBD1 or TRBD2 (5 bases each). Trimming took 3 bases from V and 5 from J, leaving 7 bases between them. Looked up from germline, CDR1 is SGHTA and CDR2 is FQGNSA. The CDR3 length is 13 residues. Here the CDR3 reads CASSLRGTGELFF. DNA for the CDR3: TGTGCCAGCAGCTTGAGGGGAACCGGGGAGCTGTTTTTT. The whole variable domain, filled in from reference TRBV7-2 and TRBJ2-2, reads GAGVSQSPSNKVTEKGKDVELRCDPISGHTALYWYRQSLGQGLEFLIYFQGNSAPDKSGLPSDRFSAERTGGSVSTLTIQRTQQEDSAVYLCASSLRGTGELFFGEGSRLTVL.

This chain uses TRBV28 with TRBJ2-3; possible D gene TRBD1, 6 bases. The germline V gene has CDR1 MDHEN and CDR2 SYDVKM. The CDR3 has 16 residues. V was pared by 6 bases and J by 0 bases, with 16 bases between. In DNA form, the CDR3 reads TGTGCCAGCAGCCCCAGTGGGCAGGGGAGCACAGATACGCAGTATTTT. Protein sequence: CASSPSGQGSTDTQYF.

J is TRBJ1-3 and V is TRBV6-1; 8 nucleotides agree with TRBD1. The CDR3 length is 16 residues. Germline CDR1 is MNHNS and CDR2 is SASEGT. The ends lost 4 bases at V and 3 bases at J; junction bases unmatched: 8. This CDR3 is CASSASGQGSGNTIYF. The CDR3, as DNA: TGTGCCAGCAGTGCCTCCGGACAGGGAAGTGGAAACACCATATATTTT.

About this clonotype itself: One end of the junction is discordant with germline, which a read error may explain. The genes are TRBV20-1 and TRBJ1-3, with 7 nucleotides matching TRBD1. Germline CDR1 reads DFQATT; CDR2 reads SNEGSKA (reference sequence). The CDR3 is 13 residues long. DNA for the CDR3: TGCGGTGCCAGGGGGTACTCTGGAAACACCATATATTTT. It yields the protein CGARGYSGNTIYF.

This clonotype was picked up a small number of times. V and J are TRBV10-3 and TRBJ2-7; 10 bases match TRBD1. V shed 10 bases and J 6 bases; nucleotides not matched to a gene: 12. The germline CDR1 and CDR2 sequences are ENHRY and SYGVKD. The CDR3 has 14 residues. CDR3 sequence reads: CATYPGQGSFEQYF. The CDR3 region has the DNA TGTGCCACATACCCGGGACAGGGGAGTTTCGAGCAGTACTTC.

This clonotype was seen only a few times. J is TRBJ2-2 and V is TRBV6-1, with TRBD1 as a possible D gene (5 bases). Germline loops: CDR1 MNHNS, CDR2 SASEGT. The CDR3 runs to 14 residues. Trimming removed 4 bases from V and 7 bases from J, with 13 bases in between. CDR3 protein: CASSVTGSGGELFF. Written as DNA, the CDR3 is TGTGCCAGCAGTGTTACAGGTTCAGGCGGGGAGCTGTTTTTT.

The CDR3 DNA reads TGCAGTGCTTCGATCGGACGGGGGAGCAATCAGCCCCAGCATTTT. As protein: CSASIGRGSNQPQHF. V usage is TRBV20-1 and J usage is TRBJ1-5; a weak D match, TRBD1 (5 bases). The V gene lost 5 bases and the J gene lost 1 base, with 15 bases spanning the gap. This CDR3 is built from 15 residues. The V gene's germline CDR1 is DFQATT and CDR2 SNEGSKA (reference sequence).

The gene calls are TRBV7-2 and TRBJ2-1; 13 positions agree with TRBD2. Germline CDR1 SGHTA, CDR2 FQGNSA. The CDR3 sequence is 16 residues long. Trimming removed 4 bases from V and 8 bases from J; junction bases left unmatched: 8. The CDR3 is CASSSITSGGAYEQFF. DNA for the CDR3: TGTGCCAGCAGCTCCATTACTAGCGGGGGGGCTTATGAGCAGTTCTTC.

This rearrangement joins TRBV11-3 to TRBJ2-5, with D perhaps matching TRBD1 (6 bases). Germline CDR1 SGHNT, CDR2 YENEEA. CDR3 length equals 14 residues. Trimming pared 0 bases from V and 8 bases from J, leaving 13 bases between. The DNA of the CDR3 is TGTGCCAGCAGCTTAGAGGACAGAACTTCAACCCAGTACTTC. Its protein is CASSLEDRTSTQYF.

The rearrangement uses TRBV24-1 and TRBJ2-3, with 9 positions matching TRBD1. The CDR3 consists of 15 residues. V shed 5 bases, J shed 1 base, and the junction held 3 bases outside the gene matches. Germline CDR1 is KGHDR and CDR2 is SFDVKD. CDR3 nucleotide sequence: TGTGCCACCAGTGGGGGACAGGGTCGCACAGATACGCAGTATTTT. Protein: CATSGGQGRTDTQYF.

The chain employs TRBV6-2 or TRBV6-3 and TRBJ2-6, with no clear D. Germline V gene lookup returns CDR1 MNHEY and CDR2 SVGEGT. The CDR3 contains 14 residues. Trimming pared 7 bases from V and 0 bases from J, leaving 7 bases between. CDR3 DNA: TGTGCCAGCACTCGGGCCTCTGGGGCCAACGTCCTGACTTTC. It encodes CASTRASGANVLTF.

Only a few counts were recorded for this clonotype. The V and J genes are TRBV28 and TRBJ2-1; D may match TRBD1 or TRBD2 (6 bases each). The CDR3 loop spans 16 amino acids. Germline V gives CDR1 MDHEN, CDR2 SYDVKM. V dropped 5 bases and J dropped 7 bases, with 21 bases sitting between them. CDR3 coding DNA: TGTGCCAGCAGTCCCTATAGGGGGGAGCCTTTGAATGAGCAGTTCTTC. This sequence encodes CASSPYRGEPLNEQFF. Full variable domain (missing parts from reference TRBV28 and TRBJ2-1): DVKVTQSSRYLVKRTGEKVFLECVQDMDHENMFWYRQDPGLGLRLIYFSYDVKMKEKGDIPEGYSVSREKKERFSLILESASTNQTSMYLCASSPYRGEPLNEQFFGPGTRLTVL.

CDR3 bases: TGTGCCAGCAGTTTATACCACAGCTCCGGGGAGCTGTTTTTT. Amino acids: CASSLYHSSGELFF. The chain is built from TRBV28 and TRBJ2-2; D gene ambiguous. This CDR3 is built from 14 residues. Germline CDR1 reads MDHEN; CDR2 reads SYDVKM. Trimming stripped 1 base from V and 6 bases from J, with 9 bases between.

The sample holds a few counts of this clonotype. The chain couples TRBV4-1 to TRBJ2-1, with 14 bases lining up with TRBD2. The ends lost 10 bases at V and 7 bases at J; junction bases unmatched: 9. The CDR3 loop spans 15 amino acids. Germline V gene data show CDR1 as MGHRA and CDR2 as YSYEKL. CDR3 region: CATRTGLAGGNEQFF. The DNA of the CDR3 is TGCGCCACCCGAACCGGACTAGCGGGGGGTAATGAGCAGTTCTTC.

The J gene is TRBJ1-2, the V gene TRBV20-1; 8 nucleotides agree with TRBD1. The CDR3 runs to 15 residues. Germline trimming cut 0 bases from V and 4 bases from J; bases unmatched to any gene: 7. Germline V gives CDR1 DFQATT, CDR2 SNEGSKA (reference sequence). Written as DNA, the CDR3 is TGCAGTGCTAGAGAGCTGTGGACAGGGCCCTATGGCTACACCTTC. Protein product: CSARELWTGPYGYTF.

The gene calls are TRBV12-3 or TRBV12-4 and TRBJ2-7; no clear D. Trimming shortened V by 1 base and J by 13 bases, and 17 bases separated the two germline ends. The CDR3 loop spans 13 amino acids. CDR3 sequence reads: CASSLGQPDLVYF. The CDR3 coding sequence is TGTGCCAGCAGTTTAGGCCAGCCCGACTTGGTTTACTTC.